The rows below give T cell receptor beta chains drawn from one sample of a study of blood T cell repertoires in COVID-19. Assay used: immunoSEQ multiplex PCR; TCRdb lists only in-frame clones, some missing. Altogether about 170,000 clones are present, less than 85% being singletons, with the ten largest covering roughly a tenth. Specimen: peripheral blood. The receptors shown here come from a woman aged 80 or over with active or convalescent COVID-19. Each CDR3 is given with its conserved first and last residue. D genes are given only for firm matches. Clone size, where shown, is once, few, many, or a class for clones that have expanded.

NA,NA,TRBV9,TRBJ1-6,TGTGCCAGCAGCATTACAGGGAATTCACCCCTCCACTTT,CASSITGNSPLHF
NA,NA,TRBV19,TRBJ2-7,TGTGCCAGTACCATAGGGGCAGGGGATGTCTACGAGCAGTACTTC,CASTIGAGDVYEQYF
TRBD2,few,TRBV5-6,TRBJ2-1,TGTGCCAGCAGCTTAGGAGCGGGAGGTTCCTACAATGAGCAGTTCTTC,CASSLGAGGSYNEQFF
TRBD2,NA,TRBV2,TRBJ2-7,TGTGCCAGCAGTGTTAGCGGGACCCCCTACGAGCAGTACTTC,CASSVSGTPYEQYF
NA,NA,TRBV5-6,TRBJ2-5,TGTGCCAGCAGCTTGACCAGGGGTACCTTCCTGGAGACCCAGTACTTC,CASSLTRGTFLETQYF
TRBD2,NA,TRBV28,TRBJ2-3,TGTGCCAGCAGGACTAGCGGGGGATGGATAGATACGCAGTATTTT,CASRTSGGWIDTQYF
NA,NA,TRBV28,TRBJ2-7,TGTGCCAGCAGTTTATGGGGGGCCTCCTACGAGCAGTACTTC,CASSLWGASYEQYF
TRBD1,once,TRBV7-3,TRBJ2-7,TGTGCCAGCAGCTTAGCCCCGGGACAGGGGGCCTACGAGCAGTACTTC,CASSLAPGQGAYEQYF
NA,NA,TRBV9,TRBJ2-1,TGTGCCAGCAGCGTAGAAATCACCGAGGTCAATGAGCAGTTCTTC,CASSVEITEVNEQFF
NA,NA,TRBV5-1,TRBJ2-1,TGCGCCAGCAGCTTGGGGTGGGGGGACTACAATGAGCAGTTCTTC,CASSLGWGDYNEQFF
TRBD2,NA,TRBV5-1,TRBJ2-1,TGCGCCAGCAGCTTGGTGTCTAGCGGGAGCTCTGAGCAGTTCTTC,CASSLVSSGSSEQFF
NA,few,TRBV19,TRBJ1-2,TGTGCCAGTATCGGGGGGTCAGGGACCACCTTC,CASIGGSGTTF
TRBD2,NA,TRBV5-4,TRBJ2-1,TGTGCCAGCAGCTTGCCTCGTAGCGGGAGTGAGCAGTTCTTC,CASSLPRSGSEQFF
TRBD1,NA,TRBV5-6,TRBJ1-5,TGTGCCAGCAGCTTGTTCCGGACAGGGGGCGATCAGCCCCAGCATTTT,CASSLFRTGGDQPQHF
NA,few,TRBV27,TRBJ1-2,TGTGCCAGCAGTTTATACTGGGAGCGATCGAATGGCTACACCTTC,CASSLYWERSNGYTF
NA,NA,TRBV19,TRBJ1-2,TGTGCCAGTACCATCAGCGGGGGGCGCCGTAGGGGCTACACCTTC,CASTISGGRRRGYTF
NA,NA,TRBV7-2,TRBJ1-5,TGTGCCAGCAGCCTCTTAAGCGCTGGCGGGAGCAATCAGCCCCAGCATTTT,CASSLLSAGGSNQPQHF
NA,NA,TRBV6-6,TRBJ2-1,TGTGCCAGCAGTGTCGGGCGGACTAACTACAATGAGCAGTTCTTC,CASSVGRTNYNEQFF
TRBD1,NA,TRBV19,TRBJ1-1,TGTGCCAGTAGTACGGGACAGACTCTAATGAACACTGAAGCTTTCTTT,CASSTGQTLMNTEAFF
NA,once,TRBV29-1,TRBJ1-2,TGCAGCGTTGAAGATCTTCTTGAGGGCTATGGCTACACCTTC,CSVEDLLEGYGYTF
TRBD2,NA,TRBV6-5,TRBJ2-7,TGTGCCAGCAAAAGTCGACTAGCGAACTACGAGCAGTACTTC,CASKSRLANYEQYF
NA,NA,TRBV19,TRBJ1-5,TGTGCCAGTCCAAAGGGAGGAGATATGAGCAATCAGCCCCAGCATTTT,CASPKGGDMSNQPQHF
TRBD1,NA,TRBV2,TRBJ1-2,TGTGCCAGCAGTGAAGATGAGGGGGCGGGCTACACCTTC,CASSEDEGAGYTF
NA,NA,TRBV5-1,TRBJ2-7,TGCGCCAGCAGCTTAGGGGGGGCGGGCTCCTACGAGCAGTACTTC,CASSLGGAGSYEQYF
TRBD1,NA,TRBV27,TRBJ2-4,TGTGCCTCCCAGGGACAGGGACGAGGTAGAAACATTCAGTACTTC,CASQGQGRGRNIQYF
NA,NA,TRBV11-2,TRBJ2-7,TGTGCCAGCAGCCGGCTAAGGGGGACCCCACCCTACGAGCAGTACTTC,CASSRLRGTPPYEQYF
NA,NA,TRBV4-2,TRBJ2-1,TGTGCCAGCAGCCTCCGACAGGAGCAGTTCTTC,CASSLRQEQFF
TRBD1,NA,TRBV18,TRBJ1-4,TGTGCCAGCTCACCCGCCCAGGGGGCTGCTAATGAAAAACTGTTTTTT,CASSPAQGAANEKLFF
NA,NA,TRBV6-5,TRBJ2-2,TGTGCCACGTGCCCGGAGGGGAACACCGGGGAGCTGTTTTTT,CATCPEGNTGELFF
NA,NA,TRBV28,TRBJ1-3,TGTGCCAGCAGGCCGGCGGCGTCGGGAAACACCATATATTTT,CASRPAASGNTIYF